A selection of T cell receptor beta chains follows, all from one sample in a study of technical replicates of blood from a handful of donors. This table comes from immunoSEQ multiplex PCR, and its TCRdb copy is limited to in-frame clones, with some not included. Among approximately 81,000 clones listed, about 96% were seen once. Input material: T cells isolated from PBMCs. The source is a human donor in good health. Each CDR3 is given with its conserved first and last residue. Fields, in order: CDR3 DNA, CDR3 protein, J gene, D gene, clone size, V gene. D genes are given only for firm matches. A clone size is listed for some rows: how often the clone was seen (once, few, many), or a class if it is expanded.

CDR3 DNA: TGTGCCAGCAGCCGGGGGGACAGGGGGGGAGAGACCCAGTACTTC
CDR3 protein: CASSRGDRGGETQYF
J gene: TRBJ2-5
D gene: TRBD1
clone size: once
V gene: TRBV5-4

CDR3 DNA: TGCGCCAGCAGCGCCGCTGGGACAGTAGGAAATTCACCCCTCCACTTT
CDR3 protein: CASSAAGTVGNSPLHF
J gene: TRBJ1-6
D gene: TRBD1
clone size: .
V gene: TRBV5-1

CDR3 DNA: TGCGCCAGCAGAAGGGACAGGGGAAACAATGAGCAGTTCTTC
CDR3 protein: CASRRDRGNNEQFF
J gene: TRBJ2-1
D gene: TRBD1
clone size: .
V gene: TRBV5-1

CDR3 DNA: TGTGCCAGCAGCTCACAGAAGAACACTGAAGCTTTCTTT
CDR3 protein: CASSSQKNTEAFF
J gene: TRBJ1-1
D gene: .
clone size: few
V gene: TRBV14

CDR3 DNA: TGTGCCTGGAGTTTCGGACAGGGTTCATCACCCCTCCACTTT
CDR3 protein: CAWSFGQGSSPLHF
J gene: TRBJ1-6
D gene: TRBD1
clone size: .
V gene: TRBV30

CDR3 DNA: TGTGCCAGCTCACCACCGATGGGGCAGGCGAGCACAGATACGCAGTATTTT
CDR3 protein: CASSPPMGQASTDTQYF
J gene: TRBJ2-3
D gene: .
clone size: .
V gene: TRBV18

CDR3 DNA: TGCAGCGTTGTCCCAGGACAGGGGGCGGGCTACACCTTC
CDR3 protein: CSVVPGQGAGYTF
J gene: TRBJ1-2
D gene: TRBD1
clone size: .
V gene: TRBV29-1

CDR3 DNA: TGTGCCAGCAGTGACAGGGGTTCCCAAGAGACCCAGTACTTC
CDR3 protein: CASSDRGSQETQYF
J gene: TRBJ2-5
D gene: TRBD1
clone size: once
V gene: TRBV27

CDR3 DNA: TGTGCCAGCAGTCCAGGAAAATATGGCTACACCTTC
CDR3 protein: CASSPGKYGYTF
J gene: TRBJ1-2
D gene: .
clone size: .
V gene: TRBV6-5

CDR3 DNA: TGCGCCAGCAGCCAAGATGGGACAGGGAAAACCCAAAAACTGTTTTTT
CDR3 protein: CASSQDGTGKTQKLFF
J gene: TRBJ1-4
D gene: TRBD1
clone size: .
V gene: TRBV4-1

CDR3 DNA: TGTGCCAGCACTCTGAAGGGGAGGGTACCTTATGGCTACACCTTC
CDR3 protein: CASTLKGRVPYGYTF
J gene: TRBJ1-2
D gene: .
clone size: once
V gene: TRBV13

CDR3 DNA: TGTGCCAGCGCGGGAGGGCAGCTTAACACTGAAGCTTTCTTT
CDR3 protein: CASAGGQLNTEAFF
J gene: TRBJ1-1
D gene: .
clone size: .
V gene: TRBV18

CDR3 DNA: TGTGCCAGCAGCCCAGGGACAACCGAAGCTTTCTTT
CDR3 protein: CASSPGTTEAFF
J gene: TRBJ1-1
D gene: .
clone size: .
V gene: TRBV7-9

CDR3 DNA: TGTGCCAGCTCAGATCGTGGGCAGGGGAATCAGCCCCAGCATTTT
CDR3 protein: CASSDRGQGNQPQHF
J gene: TRBJ1-5
D gene: .
clone size: .
V gene: TRBV4-2

CDR3 DNA: TGTGCCAGCAGCCCAGGCGTGGGGGCGAGCAATCAGCCCCAGCATTTT
CDR3 protein: CASSPGVGASNQPQHF
J gene: TRBJ1-5
D gene: .
clone size: .
V gene: TRBV9

CDR3 DNA: TGCGCCAGCAGATGCGAGGAGGCTAGGTACTACAATGAGCAGTTCTTC
CDR3 protein: CASRCEEARYYNEQFF
J gene: TRBJ2-1
D gene: .
clone size: .
V gene: TRBV5-1

CDR3 DNA: TGTGCCAGCAGCCGTAGCGGGGGGGCCCGGGAGACCCAGTACTTC
CDR3 protein: CASSRSGGARETQYF
J gene: TRBJ2-5
D gene: TRBD2
clone size: .
V gene: TRBV11-3

CDR3 DNA: TGCAGCGTTGTGCTAGTCTCCAGCTACGAGCAGTACTTC
CDR3 protein: CSVVLVSSYEQYF
J gene: TRBJ2-7
D gene: .
clone size: .
V gene: TRBV29-1

CDR3 DNA: TGTGCCATCAGTGAGTCGGGACAGGGCAATCAGCCCCAGCATTTT
CDR3 protein: CAISESGQGNQPQHF
J gene: TRBJ1-5
D gene: TRBD1
clone size: .
V gene: TRBV10-3

CDR3 DNA: TGTGCCAGCAGCCAACTGGGGACTAGCGGGAGGATGGAAGAGACCCAGTACTTC
CDR3 protein: CASSQLGTSGRMEETQYF
J gene: TRBJ2-5
D gene: TRBD2
clone size: once
V gene: TRBV4-2

CDR3 DNA: TGTGCCTGGAGCAGGGTCCGGAATAATCAGCCCCAGCATTTT
CDR3 protein: CAWSRVRNNQPQHF
J gene: TRBJ1-5
D gene: .
clone size: .
V gene: TRBV30

CDR3 DNA: TGTGCCAGCAGCGCCACATCATATGGCTACACCTTC
CDR3 protein: CASSATSYGYTF
J gene: TRBJ1-2
D gene: .
clone size: .
V gene: TRBV9